This is a list of T cell receptor beta chains from one sample in a study of identical twins. TCRdb itself ran the 5' RACE reads through MiXCR, one entry per CDR3 protein. The sample holds under 350,000 distinct CDR3 sequences; 9.5% are singletons and the top ten take roughly 7%. This sample also appeared in a second study, on yellow fever vaccine responses in identical twins.

Sequencing was carried out using CD8+ T cells sorted from blood. Receptor source: a young woman in good health. CDR3s include the opening cysteine and the closing phenylalanine or tryptophan. D genes are given only for firm matches. Clone sizes are given selectively: once, few, many, or a class where the clone is expanded.

15 | TRBJ2-7 | many | TRBD2 | TRBV11-2 | CASSLELAGAYEQYF | TGTGCCAGCAGCTTAGAACTAGCGGGGGCCTACGAGCAGTACTTC
12 | TRBJ2-2 | NA | NA | TRBV7-9 | CASRHAAGELFF | TGTGCCAGCAGGCATGCTGCCGGGGAGCTGTTTTTT
18 | TRBJ2-1 | few | TRBD2 | TRBV24-1 | CATSDSPLGLAGVDEQFF | TGTGCCACCAGTGATTCACCCCTCGGACTAGCGGGGGTGGATGAGCAGTTCTTC
18 | TRBJ2-3 | NA | NA | TRBV28 | CASSFIRLDRPRTDTQYF | TGTGCCAGCAGTTTTATTCGGCTGGATCGACCTCGAACAGATACGCAGTATTTT
13 | TRBJ2-7 | many | TRBD1 | TRBV25-1 | CASSRGQAWEQYF | TGTGCCAGCAGTAGAGGACAGGCATGGGAGCAGTACTTC
16 | TRBJ2-1 | NA | TRBD2 | TRBV19 | CASSIFGGGVYNEQFF | TGTGCCAGTAGTATATTCGGCGGGGGGGTTTACAATGAGCAGTTCTTC
15 | TRBJ2-7 | NA | NA | TRBV7-9 | CASSPVIRPLDEQYF | TGTGCCAGCAGCCCGGTGATAAGACCCCTCGACGAGCAGTACTTC
17 | TRBJ2-3 | NA | NA | TRBV28 | CASSSPLVERGTGTQYF | TGTGCCAGCAGCTCCCCCTTGGTGGAGCGGGGGACAGGTACGCAGTATTTT
15 | TRBJ2-3 | many | TRBD2 | TRBV6-4 | CASSDDAGGTDTQYF | TGTGCCAGCAGTGACGATGCGGGGGGCACAGATACGCAGTATTTT
16 | TRBJ2-1 | many | TRBD2 | TRBV20-1 | CSARDLAGGTYNEQFF | TGCAGTGCTAGGGATCTAGCGGGAGGGACCTACAATGAGCAGTTCTTC
12 | TRBJ2-1 | NA | TRBD2 | TRBV19 | CASSLLANEQFF | TGTGCCAGTAGCCTACTAGCGAATGAGCAGTTCTTC
12 | TRBJ1-2 | many | NA | TRBV10-2 | CASTSTGYGYTF | TGCGCCAGCACATCAACAGGGTATGGCTACACCTTC
15 | TRBJ2-1 | many | TRBD2 | TRBV12-3/TRBV12-4 | CASRNQLAGTDEQFF | TGTGCCAGCAGAAACCAACTAGCGGGGACTGATGAGCAGTTCTTC
17 | TRBJ2-3 | NA | NA | TRBV4-1 | CASSQDEPGTSTDTQYF | TGCGCCAGCAGCCAAGATGAGCCCGGGACTAGCACAGATACGCAGTATTTT
15 | TRBJ2-1 | many | TRBD2 | TRBV20-1 | CSARDPGLESNEQFF | TGCAGTGCTAGAGATCCGGGACTAGAGAGCAATGAGCAGTTCTTC
16 | TRBJ1-5 | many | NA | TRBV6-1 | CASSEEAGGGGQPQHF | TGTGCCAGCAGTGAAGAGGCGGGGGGCGGCGGTCAGCCCCAGCATTTT
17 | TRBJ2-3 | few | TRBD2 | TRBV27 | CASSLQTLAGGTDTQYF | TGTGCCAGCAGTTTACAGACTCTAGCGGGAGGCACAGATACGCAGTATTTT
15 | TRBJ1-2 | many | NA | TRBV4-3 | CASSPRTQSDYGYTF | TGCGCCAGCAGCCCTAGAACTCAGTCTGACTATGGCTACACCTTC
14 | TRBJ1-5 | many | NA | TRBV9 | CASSVGDSNQPQHF | TGTGCCAGCAGCGTAGGCGATAGCAATCAGCCCCAGCATTTT
15 | TRBJ2-7 | many | NA | TRBV7-9 | CASSLGREGRYEQYF | TGTGCCAGCAGCTTAGGCAGGGAAGGTCGATACGAGCAGTACTTC
16 | TRBJ2-2 | many | NA | TRBV20-1 | CSARDLEEANTGELFF | TGCAGTGCTAGAGATTTGGAGGAAGCGAACACCGGGGAGCTGTTTTTT
16 | TRBJ2-7 | NA | TRBD2 | TRBV7-6 | CASSSPTGGNSYEQYF | TGTGCCAGCAGCTCACCAACCGGGGGGAACTCCTACGAGCAGTACTTC
13 | TRBJ2-7 | NA | NA | TRBV2 | CASTAEKSYEQYF | TGTGCCTCGACAGCGGAGAAATCCTACGAGCAGTACTTC
11 | TRBJ2-1 | many | NA | TRBV20-1 | CSAREGPEQFF | TGCAGTGCTAGGGAGGGGCCTGAGCAGTTCTTC
13 | TRBJ1-6 | NA | TRBD1 | TRBV6-1 | CASGEGANSPLHF | TGTGCCAGCGGTGAGGGGGCTAATTCACCCCTCCACTTT
15 | TRBJ2-1 | many | NA | TRBV4-1 | CASSQDWGLWDEQFF | TGCGCCAGCAGCCAAGACTGGGGGCTCTGGGATGAGCAGTTCTTC
19 | TRBJ2-1 | many | TRBD2 | TRBV7-2 | CASSLAGLAGAIAYNEQFF | TGTGCCAGCAGCTTAGCGGGACTAGCGGGAGCGATCGCCTACAATGAGCAGTTCTTC
15 | TRBJ2-1 | NA | NA | TRBV5-1 | CASSLTGYSYNEQFF | TGCGCCAGCAGCTTGACAGGCTATTCCTACAATGAGCAGTTCTTC
15 | TRBJ2-7 | many | TRBD1 | TRBV12-3/TRBV12-4 | CASSDRTGGENEQYF | TGTGCCAGCAGTGACCGGACAGGGGGCGAGAACGAGCAGTACTTC
15 | TRBJ2-7 | many | NA | TRBV7-9 | CASSLGGVSSYEQYF | TGTGCCAGCAGCTTAGGGGGGGTCTCCTCCTACGAGCAGTACTTC
11 | TRBJ1-1 | many | NA | TRBV29-1 | CNVEENTEAFF | TGCAACGTAGAAGAAAACACTGAAGCTTTCTTT
19 | TRBJ2-1 | few | TRBD2 | TRBV11-2 | CASSHPGGLAGARNNEQFF | TGTGCCAGCAGTCATCCTGGGGGACTAGCGGGAGCAAGGAACAATGAGCAGTTCTTC
15 | TRBJ1-5 | NA | NA | TRBV27 | CASSSQMDGYQPQHF | TGTGCCAGCAGTTCCCAGATGGATGGCTATCAGCCCCAGCATTTT
13 | TRBJ1-5 | many | NA | TRBV9 | CASSVTPNQPQHF | TGTGCCAGCAGCGTGACACCCAATCAGCCCCAGCATTTT
14 | TRBJ2-5 | many | NA | TRBV7-9 | CASSLEEVEETQYF | TGTGCCAGCAGCTTAGAGGAAGTAGAAGAGACCCAGTACTTC
14 | TRBJ1-2 | NA | NA | TRBV20-1 | CSARDRAPSWGYTF | TGCAGTGCTAGAGATCGGGCTCCTTCTTGGGGCTACACCTTC
17 | TRBJ2-3 | many | TRBD2 | TRBV7-9 | CASSGEGPQRVPDTQYF | TGTGCCAGCAGCGGGGAGGGCCCCCAACGAGTCCCCGATACGCAGTATTTT
15 | TRBJ1-1 | many | NA | TRBV12-5 | CASAPAGVLNTEAFF | TGTGCTAGTGCCCCGGCAGGGGTTTTGAACACTGAAGCTTTCTTT
17 | TRBJ1-4 | NA | TRBD1 | TRBV20-1 | CSARDLGQANINEKLFF | TGCAGTGCTAGAGATCTGGGACAGGCGAACATCAATGAAAAACTGTTTTTT
12 | TRBJ1-2 | few | TRBD1 | TRBV28 | CASSPGTGLTTF | TGTGCCAGCAGCCCCGGGACAGGGCTTACCACCTTC
13 | TRBJ2-7 | many | NA | TRBV10-3 | CAISSAGTYEQYF | TGTGCCATCTCATCAGCCGGGACATATGAGCAGTACTTC
14 | TRBJ2-5 | NA | NA | TRBV29-1 | CSVEWALTQETQHF | TGCAGCGTTGAATGGGCCTTAACTCAAGAGACCCAGCACTTC
16 | TRBJ1-1 | few | TRBD1 | TRBV6-5 | CASSYSSKGAHTEAFF | TGTGCCAGCAGTTACTCGAGTAAGGGGGCGCACACTGAAGCTTTCTTT
14 | TRBJ1-5 | few | NA | TRBV7-6 | CASSLESGWQPQHF | TGTGCCAGCAGCTTAGAGTCAGGGTGGCAGCCCCAGCATTTT
15 | TRBJ2-7 | many | NA | TRBV5-1 | CASSLEAGSSYEQYF | TGCGCCAGCAGCTTGGAGGCAGGGAGCTCCTACGAGCAGTACTTC
15 | TRBJ2-2 | few | TRBD2 | TRBV10-3 | CAISERGVNTGELFF | TGTGCCATCAGTGAGCGGGGGGTGAACACCGGGGAGCTGTTTTTT
17 | TRBJ2-1 | many | TRBD2 | TRBV29-1 | CSVDETSGISDYNEQFF | TGCAGCGTTGACGAGACTAGCGGGATCTCTGACTACAATGAGCAGTTCTTC
15 | TRBJ2-2 | NA | TRBD2 | TRBV6-5 | CASSYFGGGTGELFF | TGTGCCAGCAGTTACTTCGGGGGAGGGACCGGGGAGCTGTTTTTT